What follows are 9 T cell receptor beta chains derived from one specimen sequenced in a study of beta chain features in type 1 diabetes. Study conclusions and caveats: For Type 1 diabetes patients, all four CD4+ subsets carried TCRB CDR3s that were moderately but significantly shorter.

Every bit of the isolated RNA underwent reverse transcription, so sequencing read expressed TCRB transcripts. Libraries were prepared by immunoSEQ multiplex PCR; TCRdb keeps only in-frame clonotypes and omits some of them. The data contain roughly 180,000 clones, roughly 8% of them singletons. What these receptors recognize is not known. The sample taken for sequencing was central memory CD4+ T cells from blood. These receptors were taken from a woman aged 40 to 50 with type 1 diabetes.

The V gene is TRBV4-1, the J gene TRBJ2-3; 12 nucleotides align to TRBD2. The CDR3 length is 15 residues. The J segment lost 13 bases and the V segment lost 4 bases, leaving 12 bases of the junction unmatched. The germline V gene has CDR1 MGHRA and CDR2 YSYEKL. The CDR3 DNA reads TGCGCCAGCAGCCTAACTAGCGGGGGGCCTGGGTGGAAGTATTTT. Its translation is CASSLTSGGPGWKYF.

This clone has just a few counts. This rearrangement joins TRBV20-1 to TRBJ2-3; the D is unclear. V was trimmed by 5 bases and J by 0 bases, leaving 3 bases between them. CDR3 size: 11 residues. CDR1 and CDR2 (germline): DFQATT, SNEGSKA (reference sequence). The CDR3 spells CSAESTDTQYF. DNA for the CDR3: TGCAGTGCTGAGAGCACAGATACGCAGTATTTT.

This chain connects TRBV4-2 to TRBJ2-4, with D perhaps matching TRBD2 (5 bases). Germline V lookup: CDR1 LGHNA, CDR2 YNFKEQ. This CDR3 has 17 amino acids. V dropped 0 bases and J dropped 0 bases, with 12 bases sitting between them. The CDR3 loop reads CASSQDETTLAKNIQYF. The CDR3 coding sequence is TGTGCCAGCAGCCAAGATGAGACTACACTAGCCAAAAACATTCAGTACTTC.

This clone showed up just a few times. This chain connects TRBV18 to TRBJ2-7, with 11 positions matching TRBD1. The V gene end was trimmed by 3 bases and the J gene end by 2 bases; junction bases not matched to a gene: 3. This CDR3 is 15 amino acids long. Germline V gene sequence: CDR1 KGHSH, CDR2 LQKENI. The CDR3 protein is CASSPQGQGAYEQYF. The DNA for the CDR3 is TGTGCCAGCTCACCTCAGGGACAGGGGGCCTACGAGCAGTACTTC.

There are a few counts of this clone. The CDR3 coding sequence is TGTGCCAGCAGCTTAGGCCTCGGGACAGGGGGGAATGAGCAGTTCTTC. The encoded protein is CASSLGLGTGGNEQFF. V is TRBV13 and J is TRBJ2-1; 11 nucleotides match TRBD1. Looked up from germline, CDR1 is PRHDT and CDR2 is FYEKMQ (reference sequence). V lost 0 bases, J lost 7 bases, and 5 bases stayed unmatched. The CDR3 length is 16 residues.

The chain is built from TRBV7-3 and TRBJ2-2; 7 bases are a match to TRBD1. Germline V gene lookup returns CDR1 SGHTA and CDR2 FQGTGA. The CDR3 sequence is 14 residues long. V lost 6 bases to trimming and J lost 4 bases; unmatched junction nucleotides: 5. The CDR3 here is CASRPGQTTGELFF. CDR3 nucleotide sequence: TGTGCCAGCAGACCGGGACAGACCACCGGGGAGCTGTTTTTT.

The V gene is TRBV19, the J gene TRBJ2-1, with 7 bases that match TRBD2. The V segment lost 10 bases and the J segment 2 bases; nucleotides outside the gene matches: 5. The CDR3 has 13 residues. In germline, CDR1 is LNHDA, CDR2 SQIVND (reference sequence). CDR3 coding DNA: TGTGCCATTGCGACTAGCACCTACAATGAGCAGTTCTTC. This codes for CAIATSTYNEQFF. Variable domain in full (rest from reference TRBV19 and TRBJ2-1): DGGITQSPKYLFRKEGQNVTLSCEQNLNHDAMYWYRQDPGQGLRLIYYSQIVNDFQKGDIAEGYSVSREKKESFPLTVTSAQKNPTAFYLCAIATSTYNEQFFGPGTRLTVL.

V usage is TRBV29-1 and J usage is TRBJ1-2; 10 nucleotides match TRBD1. J was trimmed by 7 bases and V by 4 bases; bases with no gene match: 9. CDR3 length: 14 amino acids. Germline CDR1 is SQVTM and CDR2 is ANQGSEA. The CDR3 region has the DNA TGCAGCGTTGTAAGGGGACAGGGGAATGCTGGCTACACCTTC. Translating gives CSVVRGQGNAGYTF.

This rearrangement joins TRBV11-2 to TRBJ2-1; TRBD1 might be the D (6 bases). V dropped 3 bases and J dropped 4 bases, with 10 bases sitting between them. CDR1 and CDR2 from the germline V gene are SGHAT and FQNNGV. The CDR3 covers 14 residues. CDR3 sequence reads: CASSFLQGYNEQFF. DNA of the CDR3: TGTGCCAGCAGCTTTCTACAGGGTTACAATGAGCAGTTCTTC. The full variable domain, in which reference TRBV11-2 and TRBJ2-1 provide the parts outside the CDR3, is EAGVAQSPRYKIIEKRQSVAFWCNPISGHATLYWYQQILGQGPKLLIQFQNNGVVDDSQLPKDRFSAERLKGVDSTLKIQPAKLEDSAVYLCASSFLQGYNEQFFGPGTRLTVL.